These 8 T cell receptor beta chains were sequenced from one sample in a study of blood T cell repertoires in COVID-19. TCRdb keeps only in-frame clones here, not all; method: immunoSEQ multiplex PCR. The sample records 200,000 to 300,000 clones, around 88% being singletons. The sample was peripheral blood. The receptors come from a woman in her thirties who had recovered from COVID-19.

This sequence joins TRBV9 and TRBJ2-5; D might be TRBD2 (6 bases). Trimming pared 4 bases from V and 9 bases from J, leaving 19 bases between. The CDR3 covers 14 residues. Germline V gene data show CDR1 as SGDLS and CDR2 as YYNGEE. This CDR3 reads CASSPGTASVAQYF. DNA for the CDR3: TGTGCCAGCAGCCCGGGGACTGCCTCAGTTGCCCAGTACTTC. Looking up the rest from reference TRBV9 and TRBJ2-5 gives the full variable domain: DSGVTQTPKHLITATGQRVTLRCSPRSGDLSVYWYQQSLDQGLQFLIQYYNGEERAKGNILERFSAQQFPDLHSELNLSSLELGDSALYFCASSPGTASVAQYFGPGTRLLVL.

This chain links TRBV3-1 (or the pseudogene TRBV3-2) with TRBJ2-1; no reliable D call. The V end was cut by 0 bases, the J end by 8 bases, with 14 bases between. The CDR3 sequence is 15 residues long. CDR1 LGHDT and CDR2 YNNKEL come from the germline V gene (reference sequence). DNA for the CDR3: TGTGCCAGCAGCCAAGAGGCCAACCCATTCCATGAGCAGTTCTTC. Its translation is CASSQEANPFHEQFF.

This chain uses TRBV14 with TRBJ1-1, with D unresolved. Germline assignment: CDR1 SGHDN and CDR2 FVKESK. V gave up 3 bases and J gave up 1 base, with 6 bases separating them. This CDR3 is built from 13 residues. The CDR3, as DNA: TGTGCCAGCAGCCATGCAGGGAACACTGAAGCTTTCTTT. Translation: CASSHAGNTEAFF.

This sequence joins TRBV13 and TRBJ2-3; TRBD1 matches 9 bases. Germline V lookup: CDR1 PRHDT, CDR2 FYEKMQ (reference sequence). Trimming at V came to 1 base and at J to 0 bases, leaving 8 bases not matched to a gene. This CDR3 contains 18 residues. The CDR3 DNA reads as TGTGCCAGCAGCTTAGCCAACAGGGGGCTCTGGAGCACAGATACGCAGTATTTT. It is translated as CASSLANRGLWSTDTQYF.

J is TRBJ1-1 and V is TRBV18; weak D call: TRBD1 (5 bases). CDR1 KGHSH and CDR2 LQKENI come from the germline V gene. V was trimmed by 4 bases and J by 1 base, leaving 7 bases between them. CDR3 length: 13 residues. CDR3 in amino acids: CASSQTGNTEAFF. The CDR3 DNA follows: TGTGCCAGCTCACAAACAGGGAACACTGAAGCTTTCTTT.

The chain joins TRBV5-1 to TRBJ1-3; 8 bases agree with TRBD1. The germline V gene encodes CDR1 SGHRS and CDR2 YFSETQ. The J segment lost 4 bases and the V segment lost 3 bases, leaving 6 bases of the junction unmatched. The CDR3 is 15 amino acids. This CDR3 is CASSYQGAEGNTIYF. The CDR3 region has the DNA TGCGCCAGCAGCTACCAGGGGGCTGAGGGAAACACCATATATTTT.

The chain carries TRBV2 and TRBJ1-1; a possible D gene is TRBD1 (6 bases). Germline loops: CDR1 SNHLY, CDR2 FYNNEI. The CDR3 spans 14 residues. V gave up 8 bases and J gave up 6 bases, with 19 bases separating them. CDR3 sequence: CASQYPYRVAEAFF. As DNA, the CDR3 is TGTGCCAGCCAGTACCCGTACAGGGTCGCTGAAGCTTTCTTT.

This sequence joins TRBV19 and TRBJ1-5, with 12 bases that match TRBD1. The CDR3 extends over 17 amino acids. V lost 6 bases, J lost 3 bases, and 9 bases stayed unmatched. Germline V gives CDR1 LNHDA, CDR2 SQIVND (reference sequence). CDR3 sequence reads: CASRLDRDRGLNQPQHF. Here the CDR3 DNA reads TGTGCCAGTAGGTTAGACCGGGACAGGGGGCTCAATCAGCCCCAGCATTTT.